The source of this TCR beta chain is a study of blood T cell repertoires in COVID-19. Across the whole study: COVID-19 samples collected from the United States, Italy and Spain covered acute and convalescent phases. The cDNA or gDNA used as material had been derived from T cells, B-cell-depleted T cells, or PBMCs.

Seattle participants joined during active infection and were tracked over time. The repertoire was sequenced with immunoSEQ multiplex PCR; TCRdb's copy has only in-frame clones and lacks some. The sample shows fewer than 300,000 clones, 80% to 85% of them seen only once. This CDR3 spans 12 amino acids. Trimming left V 5 bases short and J 11 bases short, with 15 bases between. Per germline, CDR1 MGHDK and CDR2 SYGVNS. The origin of this receptor is a person aged 65-85 years with COVID-19, enrolled during active disease. This chain joins TRBV25-1 and TRBJ1-2; D perhaps matches TRBD1 (5 bases). The specimen sequenced was peripheral blood. The DNA for the CDR3 is TGTGCCAGCAGTAACCGGGACTCGGGGTACACCTTC. Translating gives CASSNRDSGYTF.